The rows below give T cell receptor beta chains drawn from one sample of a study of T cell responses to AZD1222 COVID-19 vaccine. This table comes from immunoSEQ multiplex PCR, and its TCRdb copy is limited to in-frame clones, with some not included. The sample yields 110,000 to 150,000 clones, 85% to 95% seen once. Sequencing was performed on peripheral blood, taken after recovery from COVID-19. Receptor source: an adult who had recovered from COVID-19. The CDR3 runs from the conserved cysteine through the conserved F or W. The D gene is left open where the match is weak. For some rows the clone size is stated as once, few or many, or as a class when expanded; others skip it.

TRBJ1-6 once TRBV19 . CASSRTPNNSPLHF TGTGCCAGTAGTCGGACACCGAATAATTCACCCCTCCACTTT
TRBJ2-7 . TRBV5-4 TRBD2 CASSLLAGTYEQYF TGTGCCAGCAGCTTACTAGCGGGCACCTACGAGCAGTACTTC
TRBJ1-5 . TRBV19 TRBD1 CASNPQGARNQPQHF TGTGCCAGTAATCCACAGGGGGCGCGCAATCAGCCCCAGCATTTT
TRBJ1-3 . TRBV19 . CASSFPGSGNTIYF TGTGCCAGTAGTTTCCCGGGGTCCGGAAACACCATATATTTT
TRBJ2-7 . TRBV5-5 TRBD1 CASSQSGTGGSYEQYF TGTGCCAGCAGCCAATCCGGGACAGGGGGTTCCTACGAGCAGTACTTC
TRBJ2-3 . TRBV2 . CASSEKAGRYTDTQYF TGTGCCAGCAGTGAAAAGGCAGGCCGATACACAGATACGCAGTATTTT
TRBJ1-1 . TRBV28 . CASQGSTEAFF TGTGCCAGTCAGGGATCCACTGAAGCTTTCTTT
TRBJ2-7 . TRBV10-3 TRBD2 CAIGESGRGVEQYF TGTGCCATCGGGGAAAGCGGGAGGGGGGTCGAGCAGTACTTC
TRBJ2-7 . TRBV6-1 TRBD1 CASSEYRGYYEQYF TGTGCCAGCAGTGAATACAGGGGCTACTACGAGCAGTACTTC
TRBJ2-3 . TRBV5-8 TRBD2 CASSTTIAGGTDTQYF TGTGCCAGCAGCACCACCATAGCGGGAGGCACAGATACGCAGTATTTT
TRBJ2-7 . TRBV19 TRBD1 CASSPGQMGKSEQYF TGTGCCAGTAGTCCGGGACAGATGGGTAAAAGCGAGCAGTACTTC
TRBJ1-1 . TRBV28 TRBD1 CASTIGTGGWGTEAFF TGTGCCAGCACAATTGGGACAGGGGGCTGGGGCACTGAAGCTTTCTTT
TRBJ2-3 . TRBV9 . CASSVVGFTDTQYF TGTGCCAGCAGCGTAGTAGGTTTCACAGATACGCAGTATTTT
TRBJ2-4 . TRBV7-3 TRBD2 CASSLNPGLQNIQYF TGTGCCAGCAGCTTAAACCCGGGACTACAAAACATTCAGTACTTC
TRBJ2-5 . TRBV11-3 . CASSQGEGQETQYF TGTGCCAGCAGCCAGGGAGAAGGCCAAGAGACCCAGTACTTC
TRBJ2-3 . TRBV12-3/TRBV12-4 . CASSTNTDTQYF TGTGCCAGCAGTACCAACACAGATACGCAGTATTTT
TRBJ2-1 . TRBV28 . CASSPSGTYNEQFF TGTGCCAGCAGCCCCAGCGGCACCTACAATGAGCAGTTCTTC
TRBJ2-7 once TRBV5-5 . CASTLTWGDPYEQYF TGTGCCAGCACCCTGACGTGGGGGGACCCCTACGAGCAGTACTTC
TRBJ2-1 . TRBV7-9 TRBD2 CASSFGLAADNEQFF TGTGCCAGCAGCTTCGGACTAGCGGCCGATAATGAGCAGTTCTTC
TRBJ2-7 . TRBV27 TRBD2 CASSSTHLAGVPYEQYF TGTGCCAGCAGTTCGACTCACCTAGCGGGAGTACCCTACGAGCAGTACTTC
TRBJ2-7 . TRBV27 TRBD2 CASSRTSGRVEQYF TGTGCCAGCAGTAGAACTAGCGGGAGGGTCGAGCAGTACTTC
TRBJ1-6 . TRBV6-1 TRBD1 CASSDRTGVSNSPLHF TGTGCCAGCAGTGATCGGACAGGTGTCTCCAATTCACCCCTCCACTTT
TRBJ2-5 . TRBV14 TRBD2 CASSPLAGAVETQYF TGTGCCAGCAGCCCCTTAGCGGGAGCGGTGGAGACCCAGTACTTC
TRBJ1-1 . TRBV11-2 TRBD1 CASSLVQGAKNTEAFF TGTGCCAGCAGCTTAGTACAGGGGGCCAAGAACACTGAAGCTTTCTTT
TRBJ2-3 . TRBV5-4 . CASSLGRQGTGGTQYF TGTGCCAGCAGCTTGGGGCGTCAGGGGACGGGGGGTACGCAGTATTTT